This is a list of T cell receptor beta chains from one sample in a study of CD8 T cells in Susac syndrome. TCRdb ran MiXCR on the immunoSEQ multiplex PCR reads and lists one entry per CDR3 protein. This table holds approximately 75,000 distinct CDR3 sequences, around 93% found once. Sequencing used CD8+ T cells from PBMCs. The source of these receptors is a human donor in good health. Both conserved end residues are part of each CDR3. Each record gives: V gene, J gene, D gene, CDR3 length, clone size, CDR3 DNA, CDR3 protein. A D gene is named only where the DNA matches it firmly. Size tells how often a clone was seen (once, few, many) or the class of an expanded clone, and some rows leave it out.

TRBV7-9	TRBJ1-2	.	13	.	TGTGCCAGCAGCCCTTCAGAGGGAGGTGGCTACACCTTC	CASSPSEGGGYTF
TRBV7-3	TRBJ2-7	TRBD1	16	.	TGTGCCAGCAGCCTGGGACAGGGCAGAGGCGAGGACGAGCAGTACTTC	CASSLGQGRGEDEQYF
TRBV12-5	TRBJ2-1	.	15	.	TGTGCTAGTGGTTTGACCGGACAGTTATACAATGAGCAGTTCTTC	CASGLTGQLYNEQFF
TRBV7-9	TRBJ1-4	.	15	.	TGTGCCAGCAGCTCCCTCCGGGGCCTTAATGAAAAACTGTTTTTT	CASSSLRGLNEKLFF
TRBV27	TRBJ2-1	TRBD1	14	.	TGTGCCAGTTGTCGGGACAGGGTGTACAATGAGCAGTTCTTC	CASCRDRVYNEQFF
TRBV20-1	TRBJ1-2	.	12	.	TGCAGTGCTAGAGGCGCGGACGCCCGCTCGACCTTC	CSARGADARSTF
TRBV19	TRBJ2-7	.	13	.	TGTGCCAGTAGTATCAACCTTTCCTACGAGCAGTACTTC	CASSINLSYEQYF
TRBV12-3/TRBV12-4	TRBJ2-1	.	16	.	TGTGCCAGCGGGCCCGTGGGGGGGCCGCCCTACAATGAGCAGTTCTTC	CASGPVGGPPYNEQFF
TRBV7-9	TRBJ1-3	.	15	.	TGTGCCAGCAGCGTTGGACCCGCGACTGGAAACACCATATATTTT	CASSVGPATGNTIYF
TRBV20-1	TRBJ2-2	TRBD1	13	.	TGCAGTGCTTGGGACAGGGGTACCGGGGAGCTGTTTTTT	CSAWDRGTGELFF
TRBV28	TRBJ1-1	.	14	.	TGTGCCAGCAGTCCTCTCACCATGAACACTGAAGCTTTCTTT	CASSPLTMNTEAFF
TRBV14	TRBJ1-1	.	15	.	TGTGCCAGCAGCCAATTTGGGGCAGGGAACACTGAAGCTTTCTTT	CASSQFGAGNTEAFF
TRBV28	TRBJ1-2	.	12	.	TGTGCCAGCAGTTCGGACATTTATGGCTACACCTTC	CASSSDIYGYTF
TRBV3-1	TRBJ2-1	TRBD1	16	.	TGTGCCAGCAGCCATGGGACAGTGAGCTCCTACAATGAGCAGTTCTTC	CASSHGTVSSYNEQFF
TRBV7-9	TRBJ2-5	.	15	.	TGTGCCAGCAGCTTAGGACAGGTATTCCAAGAGACCCAGTACTTC	CASSLGQVFQETQYF
TRBV6-5	TRBJ1-2	.	15	.	TGTGCCAGCAGTTACAGGCAGGGGATGAGCTATGGCTACACCTTC	CASSYRQGMSYGYTF
TRBV7-9	TRBJ1-2	.	14	once	TGTGCCAGCACCTTCTGGGGAGCTAACTATGGCTACACCTTC	CASTFWGANYGYTF
TRBV13	TRBJ2-3	.	19	.	TGTGCCAGCAGCTCATACGAGACAGGGCGGGAATCTAGCACAGATACGCAGTATTTT	CASSSYETGRESSTDTQYF
TRBV5-1	TRBJ1-2	.	15	.	TGCGCCAGCAGGACGACGGGGGCGGCTAACTATGGCTACACCTTC	CASRTTGAANYGYTF
TRBV28	TRBJ2-1	.	12	.	TGTGCCAGCAAGGAGGGGTACAATGAGCAGTTCTTC	CASKEGYNEQFF
TRBV3-1	TRBJ2-2	.	13	.	TGTGCCAGCAGCCCAACAGTGTCCGGGGAGCTGTTTTTT	CASSPTVSGELFF
TRBV5-6	TRBJ2-2	TRBD1	15	.	TGTGCCAGCAGCTTTGGACAGGAGTCCGCCGGGGAGCTGTTTTTT	CASSFGQESAGELFF
TRBV27	TRBJ2-6	.	17	.	TGTGCCAGCAGTGAAGTGGGGGGGCTTAGTGGGGCCAACGTCCTGACTTTC	CASSEVGGLSGANVLTF
TRBV11-2	TRBJ1-3	TRBD1	14	.	TGTGCCAGCAGCATACGGACAGGGGGAAACACCATATATTTT	CASSIRTGGNTIYF
TRBV7-6	TRBJ2-7	TRBD1	15	.	TGTGCCAGCAGCTCAAGGACAGGGGGGCCGTACGAGCAGTACTTC	CASSSRTGGPYEQYF
TRBV29-1	TRBJ1-1	.	12	.	TGCAGCGTTTTGACAGAGTACACTGAAGCTTTCTTT	CSVLTEYTEAFF
TRBV28	TRBJ2-5	TRBD2	14	.	TGTGCCAGCGTTTCTAGCGGGGACCAAGAGACCCAGTACTTC	CASVSSGDQETQYF
TRBV7-9	TRBJ1-5	.	14	.	TGTGCCAGCAGCTTACAATATAGCAATCAGCCCCAGCATTTT	CASSLQYSNQPQHF
TRBV30	TRBJ1-1	.	11	.	TGTGCCTGGAGTCCATGGCCTGAAGCTTTCTTT	CAWSPWPEAFF
TRBV4-1	TRBJ1-1	TRBD1	16	.	TGCGCCAGCGGCCGGGACCCAGGGGGTTCCAACACTGAAGCTTTCTTT	CASGRDPGGSNTEAFF
TRBV29-1	TRBJ2-1	.	12	.	TGCAGCGTTGTAATACGCGGTAATGAGCAGTTCTTC	CSVVIRGNEQFF
TRBV9	TRBJ2-3	.	13	.	TGTGCCAGCAGCTTTGAACTCACAGATACGCAGTATTTT	CASSFELTDTQYF
TRBV25-1	TRBJ2-1	.	11	.	TGTGCCAGCAGTGTGCGTGGTGAGCAGTTCTTC	CASSVRGEQFF
TRBV5-1	TRBJ1-1	.	14	.	TGCGCCAGCAGCTTGGCCGGGGTAGGGACTGAAGCTTTCTTT	CASSLAGVGTEAFF
TRBV6-2/TRBV6-3	TRBJ2-5	.	12	.	TGTGCCAGCAGTTACTCTACGGGCGACCAGTACTTC	CASSYSTGDQYF
TRBV5-6	TRBJ1-2	TRBD1	15	.	TGTGCCAGCAGCTTGGGGACAGGGGAGGTCTATGGCTACACCTTC	CASSLGTGEVYGYTF
TRBV27	TRBJ1-2	TRBD1	17	.	TGTGCCAGCAGTTTATCCCCTAGGACAGGGGCTAACTATGGCTACACCTTC	CASSLSPRTGANYGYTF
TRBV5-6	TRBJ1-1	.	12	.	TGTGCCAGCGCGATTGGGGACACTGAAGCTTTCTTT	CASAIGDTEAFF
TRBV11-2	TRBJ2-3	TRBD2	16	.	TGTGCCAGCAGCTCCATAGCGGGGGCTAGCACAGATACGCAGTATTTT	CASSSIAGASTDTQYF
TRBV27	TRBJ2-5	TRBD1	14	.	TGTGCCAGCAGGCGGACAGGGGGGGTCGAGACCCAGTACTTC	CASRRTGGVETQYF
TRBV7-9	TRBJ2-1	.	15	.	TGTGCCAGCAGCTTTGGGGAAAGGTCCTACAATGAGCAGTTCTTC	CASSFGERSYNEQFF
TRBV9	TRBJ2-7	.	16	.	TGTGCCAGCAGCCCCTCCGGGACATACCTCTCCTACGAGCAGTACTTC	CASSPSGTYLSYEQYF
TRBV3-1	TRBJ1-3	.	15	.	TGTGCCAGCAGCCAAGACCCCGGGACAGGAAACACCATATATTTT	CASSQDPGTGNTIYF
TRBV30	TRBJ2-7	TRBD1	11	.	TGTGCCTGGCTGACAGGGAGCGAGCAGTACTTC	CAWLTGSEQYF
TRBV29-1	TRBJ2-1	.	12	.	TGCAGCGTTAGGGACGGGTACAATGAGCAGTTCTTC	CSVRDGYNEQFF
TRBV27	TRBJ2-1	.	14	.	TGTGCCAGCAGCATAGGGCCCGGAAGGAATGAGCAGTTCTTC	CASSIGPGRNEQFF
TRBV9	TRBJ2-1	TRBD2	16	.	TGTGCCAGCAGCGTAGCGGGACTAGCGGTATACAATGAGCAGTTCTTC	CASSVAGLAVYNEQFF
TRBV4-1	TRBJ1-2	TRBD1	17	.	TGCGCCAGCAGCCCGTCGGCCGGGACAGGACCTAACTATGGCTACACCTTC	CASSPSAGTGPNYGYTF
TRBV20-1	TRBJ1-3	.	13	.	TGCAGTGCTAGAGATATTACGGGTAACACCATATATTTT	CSARDITGNTIYF
TRBV29-1	TRBJ2-5	.	12	.	TGCAGCGTTGTATTACAGCCAGAGACCCAGTACTTC	CSVVLQPETQYF